What follows describes a single T cell receptor (beta chain). This clonotype has at least ten counts. Its antigen is not yet known. No base qualities exist here, and no much larger clone lies one base off it. This sample was included in a study of Graves' ophthalmopathy and Graves' hyperthyroidism (dated by TCRdb to 2016 to 2018). Looking at the study overall: Peripheral blood was collected before any treatment was given, at the time of initial diagnosis. In roughly 6 hyperthyroidism patients, the T-cell repertoires found in thyroid tissue were compared with those found in blood. An independent validation cohort comprised 18 hyperthyroidism patients and over 15 patients who later progressed from hyperthyroidism to ophthalmopathy. After sampling, hyperthyroidism patients received methimazole starting at 30 mg daily, and ophthalmopathy patients received high-dose intravenous methylprednisolone. In total, over 130 blood samples were TCR-sequenced: roughly 45 ophthalmopathy, approximately 80 hyperthyroidism and around 17 hyperthyroidism-to-ophthalmopathy patients. To explore V-J signatures distinguishing ophthalmopathy from hyperthyroidism, a discovery set of around 97 patients (more than 40 ophthalmopathy, some 57 stable hyperthyroidism) was enrolled. To tell Graves' ophthalmopathy apart from Graves' hyperthyroidism, and to predict which patients would progress to ophthalmopathy, the study relied on TCR beta repertoire signatures. Overall study results and their limits: In validation, the model predicted ophthalmopathy progression with 55% to 71% sensitivity and roughly 72% specificity; approximately 12 predicted patients were CT-confirmed with GO in a median of approximately 6.5 months. In cross-validation, the 13-signature model distinguished ophthalmopathy from stable hyperthyroidism with just over 85% sensitivity and about 81% specificity, while in the test set the corresponding values were roughly 80% and 75%. Among expanded thyroid clonotypes with frequency above 0.001, most also showed up in blood, which suggests that blood repertoires may reflect the thyroid immune response. Sample size was not statistically predetermined, and group allocation was not concealed from the investigators.

For repertoire sequencing, TCR beta CDR3 regions were amplified from RNA transcripts. HTBI primers and the Qiagen OneStep RT-PCR kit were used in a first-round RT-PCR, which was followed by a second-round multiplex PCR, size selection and purification. The libraries underwent paired-end sequencing with 100 bp reads on an Illumina HiSeq2000. As for the authors' bioinformatics: SOAPnuke was used to process the reads, removing any read that contained adapters or uncalled bases, had a mean Phred below 15, or lacked an exact match to the constant primer or identifier. COPE v1.2.5 was used to merge the high-quality paired reads. Clonotypes were defined as unique nucleotide sequences and were aligned to IMGT TRB V, D and J references using MiTCR v1.1. The analysis was limited to V-J combinations with a frequency above 0.0001, which together covered 99.2% of repertoires. A TCR clonal expansion and chaos score per V-J combination was defined as the ratio of F50 clonal expansion to chaos observed in the TCRdist matrix. Features were reduced by Welch's t-statistics and random forest to around 14 V-J combinations, which fed a naive Bayes classifier. The similarity between thyroid and blood repertoires was quantified using the Morisita-Horn index. Through fastp at Q25 and MiXCR, TCRdb rebuilt clones from the public reads, retaining in-frame beta chains. Rows are unified per CDR3 protein, each entry keeping the most common DNA and genes. None of the V and J calls come from the authors' own analysis; TCRdb made them. The sample yields 500,000 to 800,000 distinct CDR3 sequences; roughly 41% were counted once. Around 3% of the sample rests with the top ten.

CDR1 and CDR2, looked up from the germline V gene, are SGDLS and YYNGEE. From the cysteine up to the phenylalanine, the CDR3 has a length of 14 residues. Of the read, only the CDR3 DNA is kept; its 42 bases are in frame from base 1. Cut back by 4 bases and 5 bases, the V and J ends lie 15 bases apart. Ophthalmopathy patients had moderately to severely active disease, Clinical Activity Score of at least 3, NOSPECS grade of at least 4, and disease duration under 3 months. Patients were excluded if they had other autoimmune diseases, uncontrolled infections, pregnancy or lactation. Clinical symptoms, serum thyroxine, TRAb, thyroid ultrasound and orbital computed tomography were used for diagnosis. Using Ficoll-Paque density gradient centrifugation, PBMCs were isolated from approximately 11 ml of fresh peripheral blood. Trizol reagent was used to extract the total RNA, and its quality was then checked on an Agilent 2100 Bioanalyzer.

Recombination joined TRBV9 with TRBJ1-1; the D gene is unclear. The sequence derives from an adult man with Graves' ophthalmopathy. The sequenced sample was peripheral blood. The CDR3 has the sequence CASSPRVTGTEAFF. The sequence in DNA is TGTGCCAGCAGCCCCCGGGTCACTGGAACTGAAGCTTTCTTT.